These T cell receptor beta chains were read from a single sample in a study of T-cell reconstitution after alpha-beta-depleted transplantation in children. One entry per CDR3 protein, called by TCRdb with MiXCR from the PCR reads. The table has hundreds of thousands of distinct CDR3 sequences, about 9.9% seen once. The specimen was peripheral blood, collected 180 days after TCRalphabeta/CD19-depleted stem cell transplant. These receptors were taken from a male patient between 2 and 10 years old who had a stem cell transplant for chronic granulomatous disease, so the T cells may come from the graft donor. CDR3s include the opening cysteine and the closing phenylalanine or tryptophan. The D gene is left open where the match is weak. The size of a clone is reported for some rows only, either as once, few or many, or as a class for expanded clones.

V: TRBV4-2
length: 11
J: TRBJ2-7
size: -
D: -
CDR3: CASSHNREQYF
DNA: TGTGCCAGCAGCCATAACAGGGAGCAGTACTTC

V: TRBV5-1
length: 16
J: TRBJ2-5
size: many
D: TRBD1
CDR3: CASSLEVTGAQETQYF
DNA: TGCGCCAGCAGCTTGGAGGTGACAGGGGCCCAAGAGACCCAGTACTTC

V: TRBV6-1
length: 16
J: TRBJ2-2
size: many
D: TRBD1
CDR3: CASSSLPGGSTGELFF
DNA: TGTGCCAGCAGCTCCCTCCCAGGGGGTAGCACCGGGGAGCTGTTTTTT

V: TRBV5-1
length: 15
J: TRBJ2-1
size: many
D: TRBD2
CDR3: CASSYRLAGGNEQFF
DNA: TGCGCCAGCAGTTACCGACTAGCGGGAGGCAATGAGCAGTTCTTC

V: TRBV21-1
length: 17
J: TRBJ1-1
size: many
D: -
CDR3: CASSKGGGGTCNTEAFF
DNA: TGTGCCAGCAGCAAAGGGGGAGGGGGGACCTGTAACACTGAAGCTTTCTTT

V: TRBV5-1
length: 13
J: TRBJ2-7
size: many
D: TRBD1
CDR3: CASSRQGDYEQYF
DNA: TGCGCCAGCAGCCGACAGGGGGACTACGAGCAGTACTTC

V: TRBV7-8
length: 18
J: TRBJ2-2
size: many
D: TRBD2
CDR3: CASSLKSAGGPNTGELFF
DNA: TGTGCCAGCAGCTTAAAATCAGCGGGGGGGCCTAACACCGGGGAGCTGTTTTTT

V: TRBV21-1
length: 19
J: TRBJ1-5
size: -
D: -
CDR3: CASRKATSCFAWSNQPQHF
DNA: TGTGCCAGCAGAAAAGCGACGAGCTGTTTCGCCTGGAGCAATCAGCCCCAGCATTTT

V: TRBV6-2/TRBV6-3
length: 11
J: TRBJ2-5
size: many
D: -
CDR3: CASSNGETQYF
DNA: TGTGCCAGCAGTAACGGTGAGACCCAGTACTTC

V: TRBV30
length: 17
J: TRBJ1-3
size: -
D: -
CDR3: CAWTTPGVPFSGNTIYF
DNA: TGTGCCTGGACCACCCCTGGGGTGCCATTTTCTGGAAACACCATATATTTT

V: TRBV9
length: 14
J: TRBJ2-1
size: many
D: TRBD2
CDR3: CASSVPGLAAEQFF
DNA: TGTGCCAGCAGCGTACCGGGACTAGCGGCGGAGCAGTTCTTC

V: TRBV5-4
length: 15
J: TRBJ1-5
size: -
D: -
CDR3: CASSRGSFRDQPQHF
DNA: TGTGCCAGCAGCCGGGGGAGTTTCCGGGATCAGCCCCAGCATTTT

V: TRBV12-3/TRBV12-4
length: 16
J: TRBJ2-7
size: many
D: -
CDR3: CASSFIITGISYEQYF
DNA: TGTGCCAGCAGTTTCATCATTACAGGGATCTCCTACGAGCAGTACTTC

V: TRBV25-1
length: 15
J: TRBJ2-5
size: -
D: -
CDR3: CASSAGRGPWETQYF
DNA: TGTGCCAGCAGTGCGGGTAGGGGCCCCTGGGAGACCCAGTACTTC

V: TRBV27
length: 14
J: TRBJ2-3
size: many
D: -
CDR3: CASSLAGPADTQYF
DNA: TGTGCCAGCAGTTTGGCGGGGCCGGCAGATACGCAGTATTTT

V: TRBV7-6
length: 14
J: TRBJ2-3
size: many
D: -
CDR3: CASSLGGLTDTQYF
DNA: TGTGCCAGCAGCTTAGGCGGTTTGACAGATACGCAGTATTTT

V: TRBV28
length: 15
J: TRBJ2-7
size: many
D: TRBD1
CDR3: CASSFSGTGGIEQYF
DNA: TGTGCCAGCAGTTTCTCCGGGACAGGGGGCATCGAGCAGTACTTC

V: TRBV6-2/TRBV6-3
length: 12
J: TRBJ2-4
size: many
D: -
CDR3: CASSRAENIQYF
DNA: TGTGCCAGCAGCAGGGCGGAAAACATTCAGTACTTC

V: TRBV12-3/TRBV12-4
length: 13
J: TRBJ1-4
size: many
D: -
CDR3: CASNSGLHEKLFF
DNA: TGTGCCAGCAACTCGGGACTTCATGAAAAACTGTTTTTT

V: TRBV9
length: 15
J: TRBJ2-4
size: many
D: -
CDR3: CASSGDNLAKNIQYF
DNA: TGTGCCAGCAGCGGGGATAATCTAGCCAAAAACATTCAGTACTTC

V: TRBV7-9
length: 15
J: TRBJ2-5
size: many
D: -
CDR3: CASSPSGDNQETQYF
DNA: TGTGCCAGCAGCCCAAGTGGGGACAACCAAGAGACCCAGTACTTC

V: TRBV2
length: 14
J: TRBJ2-7
size: many
D: -
CDR3: CASTLNRALYEQYF
DNA: TGTGCCAGCACCCTGAACAGGGCCCTCTACGAGCAGTACTTC

V: TRBV13
length: 15
J: TRBJ2-2
size: many
D: TRBD2
CDR3: CASRAGLPYTGELFF
DNA: TGTGCCAGCAGGGCGGGACTACCGTACACCGGGGAGCTGTTTTTT

V: TRBV20-1
length: 11
J: TRBJ1-1
size: few
D: -
CDR3: CSGPEALEAFF
DNA: TGCAGTGGCCCAGAGGCCCTTGAAGCTTTCTTT

V: TRBV5-1
length: 15
J: TRBJ1-5
size: many
D: -
CDR3: CASRRGASSNQPQHF
DNA: TGCGCCAGCAGGCGGGGGGCATCGAGCAATCAGCCCCAGCATTTT

V: TRBV7-2
length: 13
J: TRBJ2-7
size: many
D: -
CDR3: CASAGTLRYEQYF
DNA: TGTGCCAGCGCCGGGACCCTTCGGTACGAGCAGTACTTC

V: TRBV18
length: 15
J: TRBJ2-5
size: -
D: -
CDR3: CASSHGTTGWETQYF
DNA: TGTGCCAGCTCACATGGGACGACGGGATGGGAGACCCAGTACTTC

V: TRBV28
length: 14
J: TRBJ1-2
size: many
D: -
CDR3: CASSRPGLRRGYTF
DNA: TGTGCCAGCAGTCGTCCGGGACTGAGGCGAGGCTACACCTTC